The T cell receptor beta chain described here comes from a study of cytomegalovirus exposure and HLA in healthy donors. Assay: immunoSEQ multiplex PCR; the TCRdb copy retains only in-frame clones and omits some. The sample shows over 250,000 clones, 80% to 90% of them seen only once. The TCR was taken from a woman between 18 and 30 years old in good health and CMV-seronegative. Sequencing was carried out using PBMCs.

CDR3: CASSALPQGNYGYTF. CDR3 DNA sequence: TGTGCCAGCAGCGCACTCCCCCAGGGGAACTATGGCTACACCTTC. This sequence joins TRBV5-6 and TRBJ1-2, with D tentatively TRBD1 (6 bases). CDR1 SGHDT and CDR2 YYEEEE come from the germline V gene. V gave up 4 bases and J gave up 2 bases, with 15 bases separating them. This CDR3 is built from 15 residues.